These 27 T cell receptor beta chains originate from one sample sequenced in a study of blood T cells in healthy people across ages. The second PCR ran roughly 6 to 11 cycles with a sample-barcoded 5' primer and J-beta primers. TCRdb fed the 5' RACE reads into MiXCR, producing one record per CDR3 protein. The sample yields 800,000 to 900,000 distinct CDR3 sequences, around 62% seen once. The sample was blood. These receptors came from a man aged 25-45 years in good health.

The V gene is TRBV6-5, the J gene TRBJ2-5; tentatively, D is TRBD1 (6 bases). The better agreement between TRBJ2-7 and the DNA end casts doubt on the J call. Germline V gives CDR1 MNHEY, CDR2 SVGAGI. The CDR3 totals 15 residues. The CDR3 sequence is CASSYGRGPAYEQYF. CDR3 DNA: TGTGCCAGCAGTTACGGCAGGGGCCCTGCCTACGAGCAGTACTTC.

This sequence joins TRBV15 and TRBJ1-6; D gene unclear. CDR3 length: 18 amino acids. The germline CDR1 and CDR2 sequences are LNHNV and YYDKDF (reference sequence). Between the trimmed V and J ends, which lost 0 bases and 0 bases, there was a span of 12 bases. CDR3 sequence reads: CATSRDLQFSSYNSPLHF. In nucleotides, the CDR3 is TGTGCCACCAGCAGAGATCTCCAATTTAGCTCCTATAATTCACCCCTCCACTTT.

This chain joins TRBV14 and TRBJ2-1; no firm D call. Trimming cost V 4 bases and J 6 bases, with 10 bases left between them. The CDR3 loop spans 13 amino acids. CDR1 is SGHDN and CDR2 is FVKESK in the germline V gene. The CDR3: CASSRYRANEQFF. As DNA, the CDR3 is TGTGCCAGCAGCCGGTACCGGGCCAATGAGCAGTTCTTC. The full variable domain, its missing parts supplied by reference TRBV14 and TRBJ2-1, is EAGVTQFPSHSVIEKGQTVTLRCDPISGHDNLYWYRRVMGKEIKFLLHFVKESKQDESGMPNNRFLAERTGGTYSTLKVQPAELEDSGVYFCASSRYRANEQFFGPGTRLTVL.

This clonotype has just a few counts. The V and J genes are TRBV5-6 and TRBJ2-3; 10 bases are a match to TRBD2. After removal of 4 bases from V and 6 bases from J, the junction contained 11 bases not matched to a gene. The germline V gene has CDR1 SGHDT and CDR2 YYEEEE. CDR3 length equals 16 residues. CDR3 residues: CASSTLERGGPDTQYF. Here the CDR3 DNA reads TGTGCCAGCAGCACATTGGAGCGGGGGGGCCCGGATACGCAGTATTTT.

In DNA form, the CDR3 reads TGTGCCAGCAGCCAACCAGGAACAACTAATGAAAAACTGTTTTTT. It specifies CASSQPGTTNEKLFF. This rearrangement joins TRBV3-1 to TRBJ1-4; D not resolved. The CDR3 covers 15 residues. The germline CDR1 and CDR2 sequences are LGHDT and YNNKEL (reference sequence). V lost 2 bases and J lost 0, with 7 bases in between.

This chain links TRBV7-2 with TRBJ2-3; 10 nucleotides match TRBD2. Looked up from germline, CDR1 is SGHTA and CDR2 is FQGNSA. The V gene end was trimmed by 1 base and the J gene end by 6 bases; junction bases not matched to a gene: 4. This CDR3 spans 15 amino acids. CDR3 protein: CASSLGVSGGDTQYF. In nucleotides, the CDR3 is TGTGCCAGCAGCTTAGGCGTTAGCGGGGGGGATACGCAGTATTTT.

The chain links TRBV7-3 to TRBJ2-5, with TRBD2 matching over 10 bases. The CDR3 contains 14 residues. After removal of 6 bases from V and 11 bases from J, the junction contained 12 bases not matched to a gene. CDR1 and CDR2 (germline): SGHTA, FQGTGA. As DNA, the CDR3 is TGTGCCAGCAGTCCGAGCGGGGGGGCGCAAGAGCAGTACTTC. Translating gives CASSPSGGAQEQYF.

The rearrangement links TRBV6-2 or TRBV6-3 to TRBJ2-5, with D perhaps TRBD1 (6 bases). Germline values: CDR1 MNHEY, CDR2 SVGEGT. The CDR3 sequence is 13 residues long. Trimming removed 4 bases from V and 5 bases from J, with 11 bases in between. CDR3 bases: TGTGCCAGCAGTTGCCAGGGGATGGAGACCCAGTACTTC. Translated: CASSCQGMETQYF.

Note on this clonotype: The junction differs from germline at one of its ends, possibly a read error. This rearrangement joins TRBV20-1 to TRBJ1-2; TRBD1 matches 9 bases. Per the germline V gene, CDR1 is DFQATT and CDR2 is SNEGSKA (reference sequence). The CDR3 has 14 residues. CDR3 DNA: TGCAGTGCCAGAGAAACAGGGGGCACATATGGCTACACCTTC. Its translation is CSARETGGTYGYTF.

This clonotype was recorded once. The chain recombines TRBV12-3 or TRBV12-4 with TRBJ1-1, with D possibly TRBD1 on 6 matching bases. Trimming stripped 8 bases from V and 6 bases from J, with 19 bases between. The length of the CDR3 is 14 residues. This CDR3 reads CASAPTLRQAEAFF. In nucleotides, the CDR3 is TGTGCCAGCGCGCCCACCCTCCGACAGGCTGAAGCTTTCTTT.

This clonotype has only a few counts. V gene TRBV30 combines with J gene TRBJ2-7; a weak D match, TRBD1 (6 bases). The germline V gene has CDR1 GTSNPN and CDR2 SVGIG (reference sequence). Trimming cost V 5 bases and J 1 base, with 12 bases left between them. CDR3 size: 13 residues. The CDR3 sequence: CAWDLGQSYEQYF. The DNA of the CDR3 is TGTGCCTGGGATCTCGGACAGTCCTACGAGCAGTACTTC.

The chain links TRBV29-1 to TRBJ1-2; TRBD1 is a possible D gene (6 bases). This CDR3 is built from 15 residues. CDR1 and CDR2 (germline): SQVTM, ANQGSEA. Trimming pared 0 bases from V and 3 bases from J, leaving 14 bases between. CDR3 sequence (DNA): TGCAGCGTTGAAGACGGGTCGGACAGATACTATGGCTACACCTTC. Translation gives CSVEDGSDRYYGYTF. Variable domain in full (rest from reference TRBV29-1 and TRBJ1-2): SAVISQKPSRDICQRGTSLTIQCQVDSQVTMMFWYRQQPGQSLTLIATANQGSEATYESGFVIDKFPISRPNLTFSTLTVSNMSPEDSSIYLCSVEDGSDRYYGYTFGSGTRLTVV.

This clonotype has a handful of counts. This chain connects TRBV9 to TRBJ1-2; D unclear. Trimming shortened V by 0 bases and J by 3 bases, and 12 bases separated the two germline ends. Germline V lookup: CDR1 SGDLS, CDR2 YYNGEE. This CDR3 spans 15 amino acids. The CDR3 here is CASSVAEGVDYGYTF. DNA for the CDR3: TGTGCCAGCAGCGTAGCTGAGGGAGTCGACTATGGCTACACCTTC.

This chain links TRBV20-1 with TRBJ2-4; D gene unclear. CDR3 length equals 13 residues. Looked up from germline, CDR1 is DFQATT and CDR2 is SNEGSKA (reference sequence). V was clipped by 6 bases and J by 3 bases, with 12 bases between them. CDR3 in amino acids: CSAATNRKNIQYF. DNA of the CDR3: TGCAGTGCGGCAACAAACCGCAAAAACATTCAGTACTTC.

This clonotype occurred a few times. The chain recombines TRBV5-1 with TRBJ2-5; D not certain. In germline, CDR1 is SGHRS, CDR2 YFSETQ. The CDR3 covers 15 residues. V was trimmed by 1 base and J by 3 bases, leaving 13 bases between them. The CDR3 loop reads CASSLKSLEKETQYF. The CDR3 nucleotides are TGCGCCAGCAGCTTGAAAAGCCTGGAAAAAGAGACCCAGTACTTC.

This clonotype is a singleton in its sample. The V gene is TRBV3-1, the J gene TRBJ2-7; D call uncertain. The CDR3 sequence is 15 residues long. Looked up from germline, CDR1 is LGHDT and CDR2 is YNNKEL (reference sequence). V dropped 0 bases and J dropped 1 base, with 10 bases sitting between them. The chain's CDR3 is CASSQDPGWSYEQYF. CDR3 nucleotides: TGTGCCAGCAGCCAAGATCCGGGTTGGTCCTACGAGCAGTACTTC.

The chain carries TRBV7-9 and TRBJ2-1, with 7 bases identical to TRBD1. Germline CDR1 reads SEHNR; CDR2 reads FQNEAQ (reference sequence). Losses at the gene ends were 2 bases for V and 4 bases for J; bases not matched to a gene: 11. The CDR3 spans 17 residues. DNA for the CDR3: TGTGCCAGCAGCTTAAATAGTGAGGCAGGGGGATACAATGAGCAGTTCTTC. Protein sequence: CASSLNSEAGGYNEQFF.

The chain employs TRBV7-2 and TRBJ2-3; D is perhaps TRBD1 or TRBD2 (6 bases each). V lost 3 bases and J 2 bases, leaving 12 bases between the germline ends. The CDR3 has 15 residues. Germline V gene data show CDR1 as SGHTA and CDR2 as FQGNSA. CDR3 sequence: CASSLGASDTDTQYF. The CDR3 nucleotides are TGTGCCAGCAGCTTGGGGGCTAGCGACACAGATACGCAGTATTTT.

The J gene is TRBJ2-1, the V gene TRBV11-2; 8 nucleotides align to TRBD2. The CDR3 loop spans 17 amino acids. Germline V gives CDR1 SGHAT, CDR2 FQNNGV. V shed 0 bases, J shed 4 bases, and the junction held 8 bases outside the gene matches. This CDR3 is CASSLDPGGPWYNEQFF. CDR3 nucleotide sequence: TGTGCCAGCAGCTTAGATCCGGGGGGGCCCTGGTACAATGAGCAGTTCTTC.

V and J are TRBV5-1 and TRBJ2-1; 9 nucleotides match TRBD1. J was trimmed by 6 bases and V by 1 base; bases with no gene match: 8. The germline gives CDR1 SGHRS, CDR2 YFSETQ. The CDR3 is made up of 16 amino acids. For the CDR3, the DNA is TGCGCCAGCAGCTTGCAACCGGGACAGGGCGGCAATGAGCAGTTCTTC. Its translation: CASSLQPGQGGNEQFF.

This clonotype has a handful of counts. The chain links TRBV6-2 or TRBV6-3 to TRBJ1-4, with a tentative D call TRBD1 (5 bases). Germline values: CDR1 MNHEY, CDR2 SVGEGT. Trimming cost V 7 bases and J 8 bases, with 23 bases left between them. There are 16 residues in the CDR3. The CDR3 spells CASTWTPSLTREKLFF. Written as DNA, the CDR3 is TGTGCCAGCACCTGGACACCAAGCCTCACAAGGGAAAAACTGTTTTTT.

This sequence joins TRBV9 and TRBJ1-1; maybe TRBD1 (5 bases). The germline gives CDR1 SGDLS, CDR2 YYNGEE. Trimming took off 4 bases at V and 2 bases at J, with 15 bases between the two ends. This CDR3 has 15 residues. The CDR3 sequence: CASSLSGGENTEAFF. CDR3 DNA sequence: TGTGCCAGCAGCTTAAGCGGAGGGGAAAACACTGAAGCTTTCTTT.

The CDR3 here is CSGTGGAGYGYTF. CDR3 nucleotides: TGCAGCGGCACAGGGGGCGCGGGCTATGGCTACACCTTC. V gene TRBV29-1 combines with J gene TRBJ1-2, with TRBD1 matching over 9 bases. J was trimmed by 4 bases and V by 7 bases; bases with no gene match: 7. Germline CDR1 is SQVTM and CDR2 is ANQGSEA. The CDR3 sequence is 13 residues long.

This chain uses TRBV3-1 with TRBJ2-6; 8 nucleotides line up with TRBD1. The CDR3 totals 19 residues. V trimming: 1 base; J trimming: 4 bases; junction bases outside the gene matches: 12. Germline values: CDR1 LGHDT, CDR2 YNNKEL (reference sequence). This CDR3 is CASSQGYGRGPEGANVLTF. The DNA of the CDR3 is TGTGCCAGCAGCCAAGGGTATGGCAGGGGGCCGGAAGGGGCCAACGTCCTGACTTTC.

The chain's CDR3 is CASRTGDNYGYTF. CDR3 nucleotide sequence: TGTGCCAGCAGGACAGGGGATAACTATGGCTACACCTTC. The chain combines TRBV12-3 or TRBV12-4 with TRBJ1-2; 8 bases are shared with TRBD1. J gave up 1 base and V 6 bases, and 1 base lay outside the gene matches. The CDR3 runs 13 residues.

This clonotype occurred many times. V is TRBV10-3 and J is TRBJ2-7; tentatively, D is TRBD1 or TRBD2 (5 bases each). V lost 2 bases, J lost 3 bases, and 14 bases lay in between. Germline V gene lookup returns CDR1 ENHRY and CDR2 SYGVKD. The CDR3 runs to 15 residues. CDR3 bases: TGTGCCATCAGTGAGGGGGGACGAAAAAGCTACGAGCAGTACTTC. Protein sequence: CAISEGGRKSYEQYF.

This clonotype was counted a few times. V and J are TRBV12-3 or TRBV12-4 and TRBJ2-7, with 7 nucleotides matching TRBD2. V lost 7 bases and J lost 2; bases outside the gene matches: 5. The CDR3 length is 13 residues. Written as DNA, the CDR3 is TGTGCCAGCAAACCTGCGGGGGCCTACGAGCAGTACTTC. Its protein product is CASKPAGAYEQYF.